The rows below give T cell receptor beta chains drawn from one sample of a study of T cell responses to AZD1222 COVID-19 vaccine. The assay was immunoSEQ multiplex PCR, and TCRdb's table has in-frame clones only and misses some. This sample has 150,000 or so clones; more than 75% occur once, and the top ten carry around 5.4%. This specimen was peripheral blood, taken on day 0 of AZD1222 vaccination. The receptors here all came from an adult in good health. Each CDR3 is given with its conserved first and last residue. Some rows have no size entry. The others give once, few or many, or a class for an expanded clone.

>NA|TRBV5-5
CASSLWTSANTEAFF
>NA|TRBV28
CASSVGTPVLRAQYF
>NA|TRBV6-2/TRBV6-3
CASSRSMRGSNQPQHF
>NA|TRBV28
CASNLQGPGSYEQYF
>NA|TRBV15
CATSRGGFPEAFF
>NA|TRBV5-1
CASSPGSGANVLTF
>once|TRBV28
CASRHPREWSYEQYF
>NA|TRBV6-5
CASVKDRGGRSEQYF
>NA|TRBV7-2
CASSPRGQGNIQYF
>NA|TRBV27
CASNHRGNNEQFF
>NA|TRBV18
CASSPNRGRSNTEAFF
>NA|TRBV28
CASGTGKQPQHF
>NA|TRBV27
CASSLGSGTYEQYF
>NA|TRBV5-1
CASSGGTGGAGEKLFF
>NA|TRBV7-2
CASSPPRYSYEQYF
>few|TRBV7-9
CASSLVDRYTEAFF
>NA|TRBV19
CASITSPGGANVLTF
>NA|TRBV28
CASSFSLGNEQFF
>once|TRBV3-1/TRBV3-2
CASSQVPGRNTEAFF
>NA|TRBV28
CASSPPHGTGEKLFF
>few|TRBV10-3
CAISESGVADTEAFF
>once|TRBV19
CASSPTGSGNQPQHF
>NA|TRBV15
CATRQRGAPKEKLFF
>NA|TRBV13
CASSLRSWGSAGELFF
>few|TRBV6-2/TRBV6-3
CASSPLGGMAGWETGELFF
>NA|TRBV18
CASSLGTGLNEKLFF
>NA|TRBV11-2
CASSPGTQAEGYTF
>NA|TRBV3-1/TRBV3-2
CASSQEDGVKLDGYTF
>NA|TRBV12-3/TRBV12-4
CASSQDSDTQYF
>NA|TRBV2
CAIEGRAWNYGYTF
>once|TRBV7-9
CASSFGPGTPLHF
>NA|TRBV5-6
CASREGGWDYGYTF
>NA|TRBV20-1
CSASNAVGSDTQYF
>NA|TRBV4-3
CASSQGLTEGGYEQYF
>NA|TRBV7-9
CASSLGQGPYNEQFF
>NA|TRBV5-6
CASSFFSGGGQPQHF
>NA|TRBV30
CAWEPHTEAFF
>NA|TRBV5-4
CASSFAGPNSPLHF
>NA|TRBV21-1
CASSPPGGGNQPQHF
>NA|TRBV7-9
CASSLSWSGTNTGELFF
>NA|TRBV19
CATHPGRRESAGANVLTF
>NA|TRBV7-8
CASSYNYEQYF